A selection of T cell receptor beta chains follows, all from one sample in a study of cytomegalovirus exposure and HLA in healthy donors. The data were produced by immunoSEQ multiplex PCR, yet TCRdb's version contains in-frame clones alone and is incomplete. The sample shows over 100,000 clones, about 70% of them seen only once. The sequencing input was PBMCs. These receptors were obtained from a male donor in good health and CMV-seronegative. Each CDR3 is given with its conserved first and last residue. The D gene is left open where the match is weak. Part of the rows lack a size; the others show once, few, many or a class for expanded clones.

TRBV7-9,TRBD1,TRBJ2-1,.,CASSLGARTGAYNEQFF,TGTGCCAGCAGCTTAGGGGCTCGGACAGGGGCCTACAATGAGCAGTTCTTC
TRBV7-9,TRBD1,TRBJ1-1,few,CASSQLPGQENTEAFF,TGTGCCAGCAGCCAACTCCCGGGACAGGAGAACACTGAAGCTTTCTTT
TRBV5-4,.,TRBJ1-1,.,CASSLRENMNTEAFF,TGTGCCAGCAGCTTAAGGGAGAACATGAACACTGAAGCTTTCTTT
TRBV30,.,TRBJ2-5,.,CAWSVLGGGSRETQYF,TGTGCCTGGAGTGTACTTGGGGGCGGGAGTCGTGAGACCCAGTACTTC
TRBV20-1,.,TRBJ2-5,few,CSAHRAETQYF,TGCAGTGCCCATCGAGCCGAGACCCAGTACTTC
TRBV5-1,TRBD1,TRBJ1-1,.,CATTRDRGTEAFF,TGCGCCACAACCCGGGACAGGGGCACTGAAGCTTTCTTT
TRBV6-5,TRBD1,TRBJ1-2,.,CASSRDRGQYGYTF,TGTGCCAGCAGCCGCGACAGGGGGCAGTATGGCTACACCTTC
TRBV6-5,.,TRBJ2-1,.,CASTLSRSSYNEQFF,TGTGCCAGCACCCTATCGAGGAGCTCCTACAATGAGCAGTTCTTC
TRBV7-6,.,TRBJ1-6,.,CASSASSGGTSPLHF,TGTGCCAGCAGCGCATCCTCGGGGGGTACTTCACCCCTCCACTTT
TRBV28,TRBD1,TRBJ1-2,.,CASSPRQGTNYGYTF,TGTGCCAGCAGTCCCCGACAGGGGACTAACTATGGCTACACCTTC
TRBV5-6,.,TRBJ2-7,few,CASSLLTGYSYEQYF,TGTGCCAGCAGCCTCCTGACAGGATACTCCTACGAGCAGTACTTC
TRBV5-4,TRBD2,TRBJ2-7,few,CASSSTSGRYEQYF,TGTGCCAGCAGCTCGACTAGCGGGAGGTACGAGCAGTACTTC
TRBV30,TRBD1,TRBJ2-1,.,CAWSVGTGGYEQFF,TGTGCCTGGAGTGTAGGGACAGGGGGCTATGAGCAGTTCTTC
TRBV27,.,TRBJ1-6,.,CASSQHSGPPHSPLHF,TGTGCCAGCAGTCAACACTCAGGCCCGCCCCATTCACCCCTCCACTTT
TRBV29-1,.,TRBJ1-2,few,CSVETGGLNYGYTF,TGCAGCGTTGAGACAGGCGGCCTTAACTATGGCTACACCTTC
TRBV6-5,.,TRBJ2-2,.,CASSYTPGSHTGELFF,TGTGCCAGCAGTTACACTCCGGGGAGTCACACCGGGGAGCTGTTTTTT
TRBV7-3,.,TRBJ1-6,.,CASSLGGGDSPLHF,TGTGCCAGCAGTTTAGGCGGGGGAGACTCACCCCTCCACTTT
TRBV7-3,.,TRBJ1-1,.,CASSLNLNGRTEAFF,TGTGCCAGCAGCTTAAATCTAAACGGTCGCACTGAAGCTTTCTTT
TRBV30,TRBD1,TRBJ1-2,once,CAWSYRGGYGYTF,TGTGCCTGGAGTTACAGGGGCGGCTATGGCTACACCTTC
TRBV4-3,TRBD1,TRBJ1-1,.,CASSQDWDRGNTEAFF,TGCGCCAGCAGCCAAGATTGGGACAGGGGGAACACTGAAGCTTTCTTT
TRBV5-1,.,TRBJ2-5,few,CASTRGLAETQYF,TGCGCCAGCACACGGGGACTGGCGGAGACCCAGTACTTC
TRBV6-1,TRBD1,TRBJ1-6,once,CASREGQGNSPLHF,TGTGCCAGCAGGGAGGGACAGGGGAATTCACCCCTCCACTTT
TRBV6-5,TRBD2,TRBJ2-1,.,CATVGGSSYNEQFF,TGTGCCACCGTCGGGGGGAGCTCCTACAATGAGCAGTTCTTC
TRBV27,.,TRBJ2-7,.,CASRPRRADSYEQYF,TGTGCCAGCAGGCCTCGGAGGGCCGACTCCTACGAGCAGTACTTC
TRBV18,TRBD2,TRBJ2-7,few,CASSPLVARRGGEYEQYF,TGTGCCAGCTCACCACTTGTAGCCCGGCGGGGGGGGGAGTACGAGCAGTACTTC
TRBV6-6,TRBD2,TRBJ2-2,.,CASSGLAGNTGELFF,TGTGCCAGCAGTGGGCTAGCGGGAAACACCGGGGAGCTGTTTTTT
TRBV7-6,.,TRBJ1-3,few,CASSEPWGPSRNTIYF,TGTGCCAGCAGCGAACCGTGGGGCCCAAGCCGAAACACCATATATTTT
TRBV6-5,.,TRBJ1-5,.,CASLTRYSNQPQHF,TGTGCCAGCCTCACCCGCTATAGCAATCAGCCCCAGCATTTT
TRBV19,.,TRBJ2-2,.,CASSAQGTNTGELFF,TGTGCCAGTAGTGCCCAGGGGACGAACACCGGGGAGCTGTTTTTT
TRBV19,TRBD2,TRBJ2-3,.,CASSPGGALTDTQYF,TGTGCCAGTAGTCCGGGGGGGGCGCTCACAGATACGCAGTATTTT
TRBV6-5,.,TRBJ1-3,.,CASSYSPGWEGNTIYF,TGTGCCAGCAGTTACTCGCCAGGGTGGGAAGGAAACACCATATATTTT
TRBV9,TRBD2,TRBJ2-1,.,CASSAAGEGHEQFF,TGTGCCAGCAGTGCCGCGGGGGAGGGGCATGAGCAGTTCTTC
TRBV5-1,TRBD2,TRBJ2-3,.,CASGGLAKDTQYF,TGCGCCAGCGGGGGACTAGCGAAAGATACGCAGTATTTT
TRBV5-4,TRBD2,TRBJ2-3,.,CASSAPGGLTDTQYF,TGTGCCAGCAGCGCCCCGGGGGGGCTAACAGATACGCAGTATTTT
TRBV28,.,TRBJ2-5,.,CASSQGAGRYQETQYF,TGTGCCAGCTCCCAGGGCGCAGGTCGGTACCAAGAGACCCAGTACTTC
TRBV27,.,TRBJ1-1,.,CASSLLGAQNTEAFF,TGTGCCAGCAGTTTATTGGGGGCGCAGAACACTGAAGCTTTCTTT
TRBV9,.,TRBJ2-1,.,CASSPTGEEENEQFF,TGTGCCAGCAGCCCTACGGGGGAGGAGGAAAATGAGCAGTTCTTC
TRBV7-2,TRBD1,TRBJ2-7,.,CASSLRGTGDYEQYF,TGTGCCAGCAGCTTGCGCGGGACAGGGGACTACGAGCAGTACTTC
TRBV2,TRBD2,TRBJ2-4,.,CASSEAAGRARIQYF,TGTGCCAGCAGTGAAGCCGCAGGGAGGGCCCGTATTCAGTACTTC
TRBV19,TRBD2,TRBJ2-1,few,CASSIGGLAANEQFF,TGTGCCAGTAGTATAGGGGGACTAGCGGCGAATGAGCAGTTCTTC
TRBV5-5,.,TRBJ1-1,once,CASSPLTGPNTEAFF,TGTGCCAGCAGCCCTCTCACAGGGCCGAACACTGAAGCTTTCTTT